The 10 T cell receptor beta chains listed next were all sequenced from one sample in a study of human T cells and chemical hapten exposure. The time point denotes: patch test 1, 2 weeks after DPC sensitization. Treatment of the sample: therapeutic diphenylcyclopropenone sensitization with weekly scalp DPC. TCRdb redid the calling of the RACE reads with MiXCR, one entry per CDR3 protein. The data contain 90,000 to 120,000 distinct CDR3 sequences, 8% to 13% of them singletons. This sample comprised whole blood, obtained in connection with sensitization to the hapten diphenylcyclopropenone (DPC). The origin of the receptors is a middle-aged woman with alopecia areata. Some clones in this sample may be carry-over from other donors' samples.

Ten or more counts support this clonotype. The chain links TRBV30 to TRBJ1-1, with TRBD1 matching over 7 bases. V shed 5 bases and J 10 bases; nucleotides not matched to a gene: 7. This CDR3 is built from 11 residues. CDR1 GTSNPN and CDR2 SVGIG come from the germline V gene (reference sequence). The CDR3 protein is CAWQRGRVAFF. For the CDR3, the DNA is TGTGCCTGGCAGAGGGGGCGCGTAGCTTTCTTT.

The gene calls are TRBV18 and TRBJ2-1; 10 positions match TRBD1. CDR1 and CDR2 from the germline V gene are KGHSH and LQKENI. The CDR3 covers 16 residues. V lost 3 bases to trimming and J lost 3 bases; unmatched junction nucleotides: 5. The CDR3 reads CASSPPGQGVYNEQFF. Here the CDR3 DNA reads TGTGCCAGCTCACCCCCTGGACAGGGGGTCTACAATGAGCAGTTCTTC.

The genes are TRBV20-1 and TRBJ2-1; 13 nucleotides line up with TRBD2. Germline V gene data show CDR1 as DFQATT and CDR2 as SNEGSKA (reference sequence). The CDR3 consists of 16 residues. The J segment lost 5 bases and the V segment lost 3 bases, leaving 7 bases of the junction unmatched. Here the CDR3 reads CSASGTSGNYHNEQFF. In DNA form, the CDR3 reads TGCAGTGCTAGTGGGACTAGCGGGAACTACCACAATGAGCAGTTCTTC.

This clonotype was counted at least ten times. The chain couples TRBV6-2 or TRBV6-3 to TRBJ1-5; D is unresolved. CDR3 size: 12 residues. The V gene's germline CDR1 is MNHEY and CDR2 SVGEGT. The CDR3 sequence is CSVLLGNQPQHF. In nucleotides, the CDR3 is TGTTCAGTTCTACTGGGCAATCAGCCCCAGCATTTT.

The chain combines TRBV4-3 with TRBJ1-2; 7 bases match TRBD1. The trim removed 4 bases at V and 6 bases at J, leaving 14 bases unmatched. The CDR3 spans 16 residues. Germline CDR1 LGHNA, CDR2 YSLEER. For the CDR3, the DNA is TGCGCCAGCAGCCCCCTTCCCCAGGGGGGAAGGGATGGCTACACCTTC. Translating gives CASSPLPQGGRDGYTF.

The genes are TRBV2 and TRBJ2-7; D is perhaps TRBD2 (6 bases). The CDR3 is 19 residues long. Trimming took off 6 bases at V and 0 bases at J, with 27 bases between the two ends. In germline, CDR1 is SNHLY, CDR2 FYNNEI. The DNA of the CDR3 is TGTGCCAGCAGCGTCGACACCTCAAAGGAGGGATCGCCCTCCTACGAGCAGTACTTC. Its protein product is CASSVDTSKEGSPSYEQYF.

This chain connects TRBV20-1 to TRBJ2-7; the D gene is possibly TRBD1 (5 bases). The germline V gene has CDR1 DFQATT and CDR2 SNEGSKA (reference sequence). V was cut by 6 bases and J by 1 base, with 16 bases left in between. The CDR3 spans 14 residues. The CDR3 sequence is CSAYSDTKSYEQYF. The CDR3, as DNA: TGCAGTGCATATTCGGACACCAAGTCCTACGAGCAGTACTTC.

The table lists this clonotype with a few counts. The V and J genes are TRBV13 and TRBJ2-7, with a possible D match to TRBD2 (6 bases). Germline CDR1 reads PRHDT; CDR2 reads FYEKMQ (reference sequence). The CDR3 has 16 amino acids. V lost 2 bases to trimming and J lost 2 bases, with 16 bases between them. The CDR3 reads CASSLRSGTYAYEQYF. As DNA, the CDR3 is TGTGCCAGCAGCTTAAGGAGTGGGACTTATGCCTACGAGCAGTACTTC.

This clonotype has only a few counts. V is TRBV6-2 or TRBV6-3 and J is TRBJ1-3; no firm D call. Per germline, CDR1 MNHEY and CDR2 SVGEGT. V lost 0 bases and J 1 base, leaving 10 bases between the germline ends. The CDR3 runs 16 residues. In DNA form, the CDR3 reads TGTGCCAGCAGTTACTCCGGGCGAACGTCTGGAAACACCATATATTTT. Its translation: CASSYSGRTSGNTIYF.

The rearrangement joins TRBV19 to TRBJ2-2; perhaps TRBD1 as D (7 bases). Germline V lookup: CDR1 LNHDA, CDR2 SQIVND (reference sequence). Deletions cut 2 bases from V and 4 bases from J, with 17 bases between. The CDR3 covers 17 residues. The CDR3 loop is CASSISPGGRSTGELFF. DNA of the CDR3: TGTGCCAGTAGTATAAGCCCAGGGGGGAGAAGCACCGGGGAGCTGTTTTTT.